The clone carrying this TCR beta chain has only a few counts. The antigen remains undetermined. CDR3 and TCR beta VDJ profiling relied on genomic DNA as the template. TCRdb passed the reads through MiXCR, listing each CDR3 protein once. The table records 450,000 to 600,000 distinct CDR3 sequences, roughly 34% of them present only once. Trimming removed 4 bases at V and 4 bases at J, with 20 bases between. This CDR3 spans 16 amino acids. The entry originates in a study of CD8+CD57+ T cells in acquired aplastic anemia. Whole-study results and caveats: The number of CD8+ CDR3 sequences shared by patients and controls was around 30.

Whoever was chosen for sequencing had shown CD8+CD57+ cell expansion by flow cytometry. Every patient was diagnosed with severe acquired aplastic anemia. The source is a human donor with aplastic anemia. Specimen: sorted CD4+, CD8+, or CD8+CD57+ T cells (not recorded which) from PBMCs. The gene calls are TRBV12-3 or TRBV12-4 and TRBJ2-7; maybe TRBD1 (6 bases). CDR3 sequence reads: CASSSRAGTKLYEQYF. The CDR3 bases are TGTGCCAGCAGTTCCCGAGCCGGGACAAAGTTATACGAGCAGTACTTC.